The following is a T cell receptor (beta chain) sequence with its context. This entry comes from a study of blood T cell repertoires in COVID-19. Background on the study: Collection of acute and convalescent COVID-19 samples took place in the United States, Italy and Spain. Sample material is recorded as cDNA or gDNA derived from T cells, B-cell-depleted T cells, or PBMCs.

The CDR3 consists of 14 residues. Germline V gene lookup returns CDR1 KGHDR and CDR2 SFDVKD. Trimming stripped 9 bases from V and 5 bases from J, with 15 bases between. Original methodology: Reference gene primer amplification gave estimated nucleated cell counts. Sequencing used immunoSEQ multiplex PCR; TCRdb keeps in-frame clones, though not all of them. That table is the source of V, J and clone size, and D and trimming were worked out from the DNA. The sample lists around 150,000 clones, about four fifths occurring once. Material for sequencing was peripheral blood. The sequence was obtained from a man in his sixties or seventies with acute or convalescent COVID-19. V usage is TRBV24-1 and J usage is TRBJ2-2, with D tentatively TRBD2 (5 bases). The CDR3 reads CATAREGETGELFF. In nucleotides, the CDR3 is TGTGCCACCGCCCGTGAGGGAGAAACCGGGGAGCTGTTTTTT.